The clone carrying this T cell receptor (beta chain) was picked up one time. The data were taken from a study of blood T cell repertoires in COVID-19. On the study more broadly: Sites in the United States, Italy and Spain provided acute and convalescent COVID-19 samples. The cDNA or gDNA used as material had been derived from T cells, B-cell-depleted T cells, or PBMCs.

The CDR3 is 14 amino acids. Germline values: CDR1 SGHAT, CDR2 FQNNGV. The V and J ends lost 5 bases and 6 bases respectively, with 16 bases between them. Original processing methods: Using reference gene primer amplification, nucleated cell counts were estimated. TCRdb's copy holds only in-frame clones and misses some; the assay was immunoSEQ multiplex PCR. The V and J calls and the clone size are those of that table, but D and trimming were determined from the DNA. Of over 85,000 clones in the sample, 75% to 90% were seen once. The rearrangement uses TRBV11-2 and TRBJ1-2, with a weak D call TRBD1 (5 bases). The sample taken for sequencing was peripheral blood. This TCR was recovered from a man in his fifties or sixties with acute or convalescent COVID-19. The CDR3 DNA reads TGTGCCAGCAGCCCGAGACGGTGGGGGGATGGCTACACCTTC. Protein product: CASSPRRWGDGYTF. Combining the CDR3 with reference TRBV11-2 and TRBJ1-2 gives the whole variable domain EAGVAQSPRYKIIEKRQSVAFWCNPISGHATLYWYQQILGQGPKLLIQFQNNGVVDDSQLPKDRFSAERLKGVDSTLKIQPAKLEDSAVYLCASSPRRWGDGYTFGSGTRLTVV.